This TCR beta chain was obtained from a study of vaccination and CD4 T cells after COVID-19. The CDR3 loop spans 12 amino acids. From germline, CDR1 is ENHRY and CDR2 SYGVKD. Trimming stripped 11 bases from V and 4 bases from J, with 14 bases between. Sequencing of DNA taken from cultured CD4+ T cells relied on the Oncomine TCR Beta short-read assay. A single record per CDR3 protein comes from TCRdb applying MiXCR to the PCR reads. This sample has 15,000 to 20,000 distinct CDR3 sequences, with just under 80% found just once. About this clonotype: Its antigen remains unknown.

The treatment here: roughly ten-day PBMC culture with coronavirus spike peptide pools or control peptides (ViraFEST assay). This specimen was CD4+ T cells from blood, cultured in vitro, taken after SARS-CoV-2 vaccination. This sequence joins TRBV10-3 and TRBJ1-2; D gene ambiguous. This TCR came from a human donor who received a COVID-19 vaccine. CDR3: CALSSGSYGYTF. DNA for the CDR3: TGTGCCCTCTCCTCAGGATCCTATGGCTACACCTTC.